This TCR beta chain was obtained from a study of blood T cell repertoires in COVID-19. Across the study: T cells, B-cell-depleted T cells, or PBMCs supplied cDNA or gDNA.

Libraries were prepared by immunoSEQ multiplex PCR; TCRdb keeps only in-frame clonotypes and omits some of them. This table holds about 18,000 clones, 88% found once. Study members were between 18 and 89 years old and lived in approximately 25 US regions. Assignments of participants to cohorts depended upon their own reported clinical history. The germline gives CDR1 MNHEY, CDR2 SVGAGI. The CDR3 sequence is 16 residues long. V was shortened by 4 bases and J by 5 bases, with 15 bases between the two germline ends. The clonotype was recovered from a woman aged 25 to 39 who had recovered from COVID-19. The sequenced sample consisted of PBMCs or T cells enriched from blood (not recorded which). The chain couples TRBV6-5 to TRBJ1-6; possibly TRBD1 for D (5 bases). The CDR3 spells CASSFGGVTNNSPLHF. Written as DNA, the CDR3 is TGTGCCAGCAGTTTCGGAGGGGTGACGAATAATTCACCCCTCCACTTT.